The source of this TCR beta chain is a study of blood T cell repertoires in COVID-19. Overall study: Acute-phase and convalescent COVID-19 samples originated in the United States, Italy and Spain. From T cells, B-cell-depleted T cells, or PBMCs came the material, which was cDNA or gDNA.

Trimming removed 8 bases at V and 5 bases at J, with 16 bases between. The CDR3 is made up of 14 amino acids. CDR1 and CDR2 (germline): LNHDA, SQIVND (reference sequence). Seattle enrolled patients during active infection and tracked them longitudinally. Authors' processing steps: For nucleated cells, counts were estimated from reference gene primer amplification. Generated by immunoSEQ multiplex PCR, the TCRdb table keeps only in-frame clones and is missing some. V and J calls and clone size are copied from that table; D and trimming were computed from the DNA. The repertoire includes about 310,000 clones, under 90% of them detected once, and 2.9% sits in the top ten.

The sequence derives from a woman under 40 with COVID-19, enrolled during active disease. V is TRBV19 and J is TRBJ1-5, with D tentatively TRBD1 (5 bases). The sample was peripheral blood. The CDR3 DNA is TGTGCCAGTCGGTACTACGGAGGGGATCAGCCCCAGCATTTT. Encoded protein: CASRYYGGDQPQHF.